This T cell receptor beta chain was identified in a study of blood T cell repertoires in COVID-19. Germline trimming cut 7 bases from V and 5 bases from J; bases unmatched to any gene: 9. The CDR3 covers 15 residues. Germline CDR1 reads MNHEY; CDR2 reads SVGAGI. Per the authors' pipeline: Nucleated cell number was recorded as an estimate derived from reference gene primer amplification. Some clones are missing from TCRdb's copy, which holds only in-frame ones; the method was immunoSEQ multiplex PCR. The V and J calls and clone size come from that table; D and trimming were worked out from the DNA. This repertoire shows about 220,000 clones, approximately 85% found once; its top ten account for 2% to 3%.

The J gene is TRBJ1-2, the V gene TRBV6-5; 11 bases match TRBD1. The sequence derives from a woman between 70 and 85 years old with COVID-19, enrolled during active disease. The sequencing input was peripheral blood. The CDR3 reads CASTLGTGGGYGYTF. The CDR3 region has the DNA TGTGCCAGCACCCTTGGGACAGGGGGAGGATATGGCTACACCTTC.